The next 5 T cell receptor beta chains were all read from a single sample in a study of blood T cell repertoires in COVID-19. The assay was immunoSEQ multiplex PCR, and TCRdb's table has in-frame clones only and misses some. The sample holds some 150,000 clones, roughly 85% seen once. Sequencing was done on a sample of peripheral blood. These receptors were taken from a woman aged 55-70 years with COVID-19, enrolled during active disease.

The rearrangement uses TRBV27 and TRBJ2-2, with TRBD1 identical over 9 bases. The CDR3 is 15 amino acids. With 7 bases clipped from V and 2 bases from J, the junction kept 5 bases outside the gene matches. The germline gives CDR1 MNHEY, CDR2 SMNVEV (reference sequence). CDR3 nucleotide sequence: TGTGCCAGCACTTGGGACAGGGAAAACACCGGGGAGCTGTTTTTT. Its protein is CASTWDRENTGELFF.

J is TRBJ2-2 and V is TRBV4-3; tentative D call: TRBD1 (5 bases). The CDR3 spans 15 residues. Trimming removed 6 bases at V and 5 bases at J, with 16 bases between. Germline V gives CDR1 LGHNA, CDR2 YSLEER. CDR3 nucleotides: TGCGCCAGCAGTCGCTACAGGACGAGAACCGGGGAGCTGTTTTTT. It yields the protein CASSRYRTRTGELFF.

The chain is built from TRBV13 and TRBJ2-2; 13 nucleotides match TRBD2. The ends lost 1 base at V and 1 base at J; junction bases unmatched: 3. The CDR3 is 18 residues long. Germline CDR1 PRHDT, CDR2 FYEKMQ (reference sequence). CDR3 DNA sequence: TGTGCCAGCAGCTTAGCGGGACTAGCGGGGAAGAACACCGGGGAGCTGTTTTTT. Its translation is CASSLAGLAGKNTGELFF.

The chain uses TRBV5-1 and TRBJ1-5; D call uncertain. Germline V gene lookup returns CDR1 SGHRS and CDR2 YFSETQ. The V gene lost 1 base and the J gene lost 0 bases, with 8 bases spanning the gap. The CDR3 consists of 15 residues. As DNA, the CDR3 is TGCGCCAGCAGCTTGTTTGGAGATAGCAATCAGCCCCAGCATTTT. It codes for CASSLFGDSNQPQHF.

V usage is TRBV7-2 and J usage is TRBJ1-2; maybe TRBD1 (5 bases). Germline V CDR1 and CDR2: SGHTA, FQGNSA. CDR3 length equals 15 residues. Trimming cost V 1 base and J 6 bases, with 15 bases left between them. The CDR3 sequence: CASSLGRVGRDGYTF. In nucleotides, the CDR3 is TGTGCCAGCAGCTTAGGCAGGGTGGGCCGGGATGGCTACACCTTC.